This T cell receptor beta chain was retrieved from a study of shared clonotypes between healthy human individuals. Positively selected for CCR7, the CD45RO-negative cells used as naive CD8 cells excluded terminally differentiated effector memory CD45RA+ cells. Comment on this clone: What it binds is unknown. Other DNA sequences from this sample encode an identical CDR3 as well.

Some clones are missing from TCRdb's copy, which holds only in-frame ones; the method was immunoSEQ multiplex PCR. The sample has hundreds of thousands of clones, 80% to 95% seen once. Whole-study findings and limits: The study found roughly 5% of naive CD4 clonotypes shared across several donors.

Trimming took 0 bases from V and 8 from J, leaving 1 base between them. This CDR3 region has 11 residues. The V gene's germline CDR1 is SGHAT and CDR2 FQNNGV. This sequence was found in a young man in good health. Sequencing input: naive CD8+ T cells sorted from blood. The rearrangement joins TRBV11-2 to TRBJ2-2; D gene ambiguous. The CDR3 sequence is CASSLDGELFF. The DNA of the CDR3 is TGTGCCAGCAGCTTAGATGGGGAGCTGTTTTTT.